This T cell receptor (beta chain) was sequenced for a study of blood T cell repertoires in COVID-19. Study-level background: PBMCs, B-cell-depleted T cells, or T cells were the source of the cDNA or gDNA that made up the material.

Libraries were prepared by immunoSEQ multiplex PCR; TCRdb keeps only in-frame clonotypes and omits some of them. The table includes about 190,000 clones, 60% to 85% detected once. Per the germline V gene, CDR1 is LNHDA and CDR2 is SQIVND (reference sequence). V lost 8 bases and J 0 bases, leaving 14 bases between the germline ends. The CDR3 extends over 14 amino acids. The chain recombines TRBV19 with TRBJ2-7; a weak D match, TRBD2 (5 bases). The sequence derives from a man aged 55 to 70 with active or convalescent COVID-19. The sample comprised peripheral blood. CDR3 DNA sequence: TGTGCCAGTGGTCCCCGACGGGACTCCTACGAGCAGTACTTC. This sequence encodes CASGPRRDSYEQYF.